This T cell receptor beta chain was identified in a study of blood T cell repertoires in COVID-19. About the study: Samples of COVID-19 (acute and convalescent) were obtained from the United States, Italy and Spain. The analysed material was cDNA or gDNA that came from T cells, B-cell-depleted T cells, or PBMCs.

The germline V and J ends were trimmed by 3 bases and 4 bases, with 7 bases remaining between them. CDR1 is LGHNA, CDR2 YSLEER, per germline. The CDR3 loop spans 13 amino acids. Per the original data handling: Cell counts per sample came from amplifying reference gene primers. Generated by immunoSEQ multiplex PCR, the TCRdb table keeps only in-frame clones and is missing some. V and J calls and clone size are given by that table; D and trimming were obtained from the DNA. Of about 260,000 clones listed, about 88% are singletons. The specimen sequenced was peripheral blood. V is TRBV4-3 and J is TRBJ2-1, with D maybe TRBD2 (6 bases). The TCR was taken from a man between 18 and 29 years old with active or convalescent COVID-19. Here the CDR3 reads CASSHRGYNEQFF. CDR3 DNA sequence: TGCGCCAGCAGCCACCGGGGGTACAATGAGCAGTTCTTC.